These 2 T cell receptor beta chains share one sample of origin, sequenced in a study of cytomegalovirus exposure and HLA in healthy donors. PCR employed 60 Vbeta and 13 Jbeta primers. Sequencing used immunoSEQ multiplex PCR; TCRdb keeps in-frame clones, though not all of them. The table has 150,000 to 200,000 clones, around 81% seen once. Sequenced material: PBMCs. The receptors stem from a woman aged 25 to 45 in good health and CMV-seronegative.

This clone was seen a single time. The sample contains more than one DNA sequence encoding this CDR3. The gene calls are TRBV2 and TRBJ2-7, with 14 bases identical to TRBD2. CDR3 size: 14 residues. The junction had 4 bases not matched to a gene; V was cut back by 8 bases and J by 4 bases. Germline V CDR1 and CDR2: SNHLY, FYNNEI. In DNA form, the CDR3 reads TGTGCCAGCCGTGGGACTAGCGGGAGTTACGAGCAGTACTTC. This encodes CASRGTSGSYEQYF.

This chain links TRBV5-1 with TRBJ1-1, with D tentatively TRBD1 (5 bases). The germline V and J ends were trimmed by 3 bases and 3 bases, with 9 bases remaining between them. The V gene's germline CDR1 is SGHRS and CDR2 YFSETQ. The CDR3 is 13 residues long. This CDR3 is CASSSAGYTEAFF. The CDR3 DNA reads TGCGCCAGCAGCTCTGCAGGGTACACTGAAGCTTTCTTT. Supplemented by reference TRBV5-1 and TRBJ1-1, the full variable domain reads KAGVTQTPRYLIKTRGQQVTLSCSPISGHRSVSWYQQTPGQGLQFLFEYFSETQRNKGNFPGRFSGRQFSNSRSEMNVSTLELGDSALYLCASSSAGYTEAFFGQGTRLTVV.